This entry describes one TCR beta chain. TCRdb re-called the PCR reads through MiXCR, storing one row per CDR3 protein. The table shows about 14,000 distinct CDR3 sequences, with 40% to 60% occurring only once. Germline assignment: CDR1 MNHNY and CDR2 SVGAGI (reference sequence). V was pared by 5 bases and J by 4 bases, with 11 bases between. The CDR3 runs 13 residues. This sample was included in a study of tumor-infiltrating lymphocytes in oesophageal squamous cell carcinoma. The J gene is TRBJ1-2, the V gene TRBV6-6; a weak D match, TRBD1 (6 bases). This clonotype was sampled from a male donor with esophageal squamous cell carcinoma. Sequences were obtained from blood. CDR3 sequence: CASSDDRLYGYTF. Written as DNA, the CDR3 is TGTGCCAGCAGTGATGACAGGCTCTATGGCTACACCTTC.